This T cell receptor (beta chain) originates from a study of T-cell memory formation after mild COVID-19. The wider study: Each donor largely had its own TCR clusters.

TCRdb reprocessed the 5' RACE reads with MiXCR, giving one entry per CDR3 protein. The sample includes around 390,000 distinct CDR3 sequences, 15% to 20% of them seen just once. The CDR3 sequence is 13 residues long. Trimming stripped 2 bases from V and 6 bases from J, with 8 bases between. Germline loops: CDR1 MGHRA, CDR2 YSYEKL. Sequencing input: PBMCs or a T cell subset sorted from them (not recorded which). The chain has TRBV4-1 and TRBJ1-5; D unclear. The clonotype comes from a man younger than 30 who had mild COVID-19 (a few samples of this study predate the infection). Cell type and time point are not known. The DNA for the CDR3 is TGCGCCAGCAGCCAATCGTGGGGTCAGCCCCAGCATTTT. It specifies CASSQSWGQPQHF.